The next 11 T cell receptor beta chains were all read from a single sample in a study of shared clonotypes between healthy human individuals. The data were produced by immunoSEQ multiplex PCR, yet TCRdb's version contains in-frame clones alone and is incomplete. The sample consists of over a million clones, 97% to 99% of them appearing once. The sequencing input was naive CD4+ T cells sorted from blood. The subset: CD45RA+ positively selected. The source of these receptors is a man in his thirties or forties in good health.

The V gene is TRBV7-2, the J gene TRBJ2-3; D remains ambiguous. V was shortened by 2 bases and J by 7 bases, with 13 bases between the two germline ends. There are 14 residues in the CDR3. In germline, CDR1 is SGHTA, CDR2 FQGNSA. DNA of the CDR3: TGTGCCAGCAGCTTACCTCCAGGACCGCATACGCAGTATTTT. Protein: CASSLPPGPHTQYF.

V and J are TRBV11-3 and TRBJ2-2; 12 bases agree with TRBD2. With V trimmed by 7 bases and J by 5 bases, 5 bases remained unmatched. Germline CDR1 SGHNT, CDR2 YENEEA. CDR3 length: 15 amino acids. This chain's CDR3 is CASTSGTSGTGELFF. CDR3 nucleotide sequence: TGTGCCAGCACCTCCGGGACTAGCGGGACCGGGGAGCTGTTTTTT.

The chain recombines TRBV5-6 with TRBJ2-7; 8 positions match TRBD1. V lost 4 bases to trimming and J lost 4 bases; unmatched junction nucleotides: 10. This CDR3 has 15 residues. The germline gives CDR1 SGHDT, CDR2 YYEEEE. CDR3 sequence (DNA): TGTGCCAGCAGCCTGGGACAGGAGGTTCTTTACGAGCAGTACTTC. Protein sequence: CASSLGQEVLYEQYF.

The V and J genes are TRBV28 and TRBJ2-2; D may be TRBD2 (6 bases). V lost 9 bases and J 8 bases, leaving 22 bases between the germline ends. Germline V gene data show CDR1 as MDHEN and CDR2 as SYDVKM. The CDR3 sequence is 15 residues long. In nucleotides, the CDR3 is TGTGCCAGTACGACTGTCGGGAGATTGTATGGGGAGCTGTTTTTT. This gives the protein CASTTVGRLYGELFF.

The chain has TRBV11-1 and TRBJ2-7; D possibly uses TRBD1 or TRBD2 (5 bases each). Trimming took off 9 bases at V and 2 bases at J, with 14 bases between the two ends. CDR1 is SGHAT and CDR2 is FQDESV in the germline V gene (reference sequence). This CDR3 is built from 13 residues. CDR3 residues: CASQRRGAYEQYF. As DNA, the CDR3 is TGTGCCAGTCAGCGGAGAGGGGCCTACGAGCAGTACTTC.

V gene TRBV19 combines with J gene TRBJ1-3; the D gene is possibly TRBD1 (5 bases). CDR1 is LNHDA and CDR2 is SQIVND in the germline V gene (reference sequence). The V gene lost 3 bases and the J gene lost 0 bases, with 9 bases spanning the gap. CDR3 length: 15 amino acids. DNA of the CDR3: TGTGCCAGTAGTATCCCAGGGAACTCTGGAAACACCATATATTTT. Its protein product is CASSIPGNSGNTIYF.

The rearrangement joins TRBV19 to TRBJ2-2; 11 bases align to TRBD2. The V and J ends lost 8 bases and 6 bases, in that order; junction bases with no gene match: 14. The CDR3 has 17 residues. The germline V gene encodes CDR1 LNHDA and CDR2 SQIVND (reference sequence). CDR3 residues: CASAVPLLAGVAGELFF. The CDR3 coding sequence is TGTGCCAGTGCCGTCCCCCTACTAGCGGGAGTAGCCGGGGAGCTGTTTTTT. The entire variable domain, with the rest obtained from reference TRBV19 and TRBJ2-2, is as follows: DGGITQSPKYLFRKEGQNVTLSCEQNLNHDAMYWYRQDPGQGLRLIYYSQIVNDFQKGDIAEGYSVSREKKESFPLTVTSAQKNPTAFYLCASAVPLLAGVAGELFFGEGSRLTVL.

The CDR3: CASSLGAFTEAFF. The CDR3 bases are TGTGCCAGCAGCTTAGGGGCGTTCACTGAAGCTTTCTTT. The genes are TRBV7-9 and TRBJ1-1; unclear D gene. The V end was cut by 1 base, the J end by 4 bases, with 7 bases between. This CDR3 is 13 amino acids long. Germline V lookup: CDR1 SEHNR, CDR2 FQNEAQ (reference sequence).

The gene calls are TRBV28 and TRBJ2-2; a weak D match, TRBD1 (5 bases). The V end was cut by 3 bases, the J end by 7 bases, with 18 bases between. Germline V gene lookup returns CDR1 MDHEN and CDR2 SYDVKM. The CDR3 contains 16 residues. CDR3 sequence (DNA): TGTGCCAGCAGTTTTTTGGGGAAAGGGGTTCACGGGGAGCTGTTTTTT. Translation: CASSFLGKGVHGELFF.

The V gene is TRBV11-1, the J gene TRBJ2-1; D unclear. CDR3 length equals 13 residues. The V and J ends lost 4 bases and 3 bases respectively, with 7 bases between them. Per the germline V gene, CDR1 is SGHAT and CDR2 is FQDESV (reference sequence). CDR3: CASSSRDYNEQFF. Written as DNA, the CDR3 is TGTGCCAGCAGCTCTAGAGACTACAATGAGCAGTTCTTC.

The chain combines TRBV6-1 with TRBJ1-4; 7 bases align to TRBD1. The CDR3 contains 14 residues. The trim removed 2 bases at V and 7 bases at J, leaving 4 bases unmatched. Germline-derived CDR1 and CDR2 are MNHNS and SASEGT. The CDR3 nucleotides are TGTGCCAGCAGTGAAAGTTCAGGGGGTGAAAAACTGTTTTTT. Translated: CASSESSGGEKLFF.